This entry is about one T cell receptor (beta chain). Its antigen remains unidentified. Deletions cut 6 bases from V and 6 bases from J, with 15 bases between. Germline-derived CDR1 and CDR2 are SGHVS and FQNEAQ. The CDR3 totals 13 residues. This sample was included in a study of CD8+CD57+ T cells in acquired aplastic anemia. On the study more broadly: Sorted CD4+ and CD8+ cells yielded 3 to 3.5 ug of DNA on average. Study-level findings and limits: CD8+ Simpson's diversity showed no significant patient-control difference. Shared by patients and controls, 25 to 35 CD8+ CDR3s were abundant in patients.

Template material for TCR beta VDJ and CDR3 profiling consisted of genomic DNA. TCRdb passed the reads through MiXCR, listing each CDR3 protein once. The sample lists tens of thousands of distinct CDR3 sequences; approximately 46% were seen once. The sequence was collected from a human donor in good health, serving as a control. The sequenced sample consisted of sorted CD4+, CD8+, or CD8+CD57+ T cells (not recorded which) from PBMCs. The chain is built from TRBV7-8 and TRBJ2-7, with a weak D call TRBD1 (6 bases). The DNA of the CDR3 is TGTGCCAGCAGTCCGAGGGGGTCGGGCGAGCAGTACTTC. Translated: CASSPRGSGEQYF. Full variable domain (missing parts from reference TRBV7-8 and TRBJ2-7): GAGVSQSPRYKVAKRGQDVALRCDPISGHVSLFWYQQALGQGPEFLTYFQNEAQLDKSGLPSDRFFAERPEGSVSTLKIQRTQQEDSAVYLCASSPRGSGEQYFGPGTRLTVT.